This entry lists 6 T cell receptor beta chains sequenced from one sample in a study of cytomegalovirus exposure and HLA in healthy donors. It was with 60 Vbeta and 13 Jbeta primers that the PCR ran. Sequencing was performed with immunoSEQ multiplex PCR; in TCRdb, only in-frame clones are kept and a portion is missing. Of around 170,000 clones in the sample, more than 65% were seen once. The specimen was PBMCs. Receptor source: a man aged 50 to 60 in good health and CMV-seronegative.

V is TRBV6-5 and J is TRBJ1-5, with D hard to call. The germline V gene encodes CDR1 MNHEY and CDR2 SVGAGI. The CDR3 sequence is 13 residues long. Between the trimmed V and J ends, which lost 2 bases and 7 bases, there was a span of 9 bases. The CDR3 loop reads CASSYNRLQPQHF. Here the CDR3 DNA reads TGTGCCAGCAGTTACAACAGATTGCAGCCCCAGCATTTT.

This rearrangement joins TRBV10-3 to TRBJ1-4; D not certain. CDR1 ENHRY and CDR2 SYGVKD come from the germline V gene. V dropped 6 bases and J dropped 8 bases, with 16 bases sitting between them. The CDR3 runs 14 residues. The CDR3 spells CAISSRASGEKLFF. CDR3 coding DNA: TGTGCCATCAGCTCTCGTGCTTCGGGGGAAAAACTGTTTTTT.

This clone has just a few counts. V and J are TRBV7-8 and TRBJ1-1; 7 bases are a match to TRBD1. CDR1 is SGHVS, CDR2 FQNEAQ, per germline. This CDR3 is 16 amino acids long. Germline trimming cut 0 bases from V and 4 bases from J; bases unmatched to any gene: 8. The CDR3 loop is CASSLAGGVPLTEAFF. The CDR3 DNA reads TGTGCCAGCAGCTTAGCAGGGGGCGTCCCACTCACTGAAGCTTTCTTT.

The CDR3 loop is CASSYTGGAGNTIYF. DNA for the CDR3: TGTGCCAGCAGCTATACAGGGGGCGCAGGAAACACCATATATTTT. The chain employs TRBV7-2 and TRBJ1-3, with TRBD1 matching over 9 bases. The CDR3 covers 15 residues. From germline, CDR1 is SGHTA and CDR2 FQGNSA. Trimming took 4 bases from V and 4 from J; bases not matched to a gene: 5.

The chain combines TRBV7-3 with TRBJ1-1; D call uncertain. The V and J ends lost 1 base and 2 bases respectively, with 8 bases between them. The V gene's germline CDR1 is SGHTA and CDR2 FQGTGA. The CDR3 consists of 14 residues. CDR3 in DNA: TGTGCCAGCAGCTTAATGGGCAGTAACACTGAAGCTTTCTTT. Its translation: CASSLMGSNTEAFF.

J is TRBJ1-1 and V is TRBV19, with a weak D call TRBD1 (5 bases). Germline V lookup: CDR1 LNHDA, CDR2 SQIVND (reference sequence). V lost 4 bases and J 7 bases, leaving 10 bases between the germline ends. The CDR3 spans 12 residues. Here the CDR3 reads CASSTRQFEAFF. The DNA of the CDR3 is TGTGCCAGTAGTACCCGACAGTTTGAAGCTTTCTTT.